The 30 T cell receptor beta chains presented below share a single source sample, sequenced in a study of shared clonotypes between healthy human individuals. Using immunoSEQ multiplex PCR, the repertoire was profiled, and TCRdb retains in-frame clones only, with some absent. The sample has approximately 1.1 million clones, around three quarters seen once; the top ten hold more than 0.5%. Sequencing was carried out using memory CD4+ T cells from PBMCs. Described subset: CD45RA-negative fraction. Receptors originate from a man aged 18-30 years in good health. Some clones in this sample may be carry-over from other donors' samples.

This clone showed up just a few times. The V and J genes are TRBV4-2 and TRBJ2-1; 12 bases match TRBD2. CDR1 is LGHNA and CDR2 is YNFKEQ in the germline V gene. V dropped 3 bases and J dropped 8; count of bases not matched to a gene: 11. The CDR3 loop spans 17 amino acids. In DNA, the CDR3 is TGTGCCAGCAGCCAGGCCCCGGGTCTAGCGGGAGGGGATGAGCAGTTCTTC. As protein: CASSQAPGLAGGDEQFF.

The V gene is TRBV6-5, the J gene TRBJ2-3; weak D call: TRBD2 (5 bases). V was cut by 0 bases and J by 2 bases, with 9 bases left in between. Per the germline V gene, CDR1 is MNHEY and CDR2 is SVGAGI. This CDR3 has 15 amino acids. Written as DNA, the CDR3 is TGTGCCAGCAGTTACTCTGGGAGTACCACAGATACGCAGTATTTT. This encodes CASSYSGSTTDTQYF.

The chain uses TRBV14 and TRBJ1-2; no definite D call. V lost 4 bases to trimming and J lost 3 bases, with 15 bases between them. The CDR3 loop spans 15 amino acids. Germline V lookup: CDR1 SGHDN, CDR2 FVKESK. In DNA, the CDR3 is TGTGCCAGCAGCCGCGCTGGGGATTCAGACTATGGCTACACCTTC. Its protein is CASSRAGDSDYGYTF.

CDR3 protein: CASRPGLAGAVGTGELFF. The CDR3 DNA sequence: TGCGCCAGCAGACCGGGACTAGCGGGAGCGGTTGGCACCGGGGAGCTGTTTTTT. The rearrangement joins TRBV5-1 to TRBJ2-2; the match to TRBD2 covers 14 bases. From germline, CDR1 is SGHRS and CDR2 YFSETQ. With 5 bases clipped from V and 4 bases from J, the junction kept 10 bases outside the gene matches. The CDR3 is 18 amino acids.

This chain joins TRBV7-8 and TRBJ2-5; D remains unclear. The CDR3 covers 12 residues. CDR1 and CDR2 (germline): SGHVS, FQNEAQ. V was shortened by 1 base and J by 5 bases, with 5 bases between the two germline ends. The CDR3 DNA reads as TGTGCCAGCAGCTTAGTGGCGGAGACCCAGTACTTC. It codes for CASSLVAETQYF.

About this clone: Other DNA sequences in the same sample also yield this CDR3. The rearrangement uses TRBV7-9 and TRBJ1-2, with D maybe TRBD1 (5 bases). CDR3 length: 12 amino acids. CDR1 and CDR2 from the germline V gene are SEHNR and FQNEAQ (reference sequence). The germline V and J ends were trimmed by 5 bases and 3 bases, with 7 bases remaining between them. The CDR3 nucleotides are TGTGCCAGCAGCCTAGGGGACTATGGCTACACCTTC. It encodes CASSLGDYGYTF.

The chain combines TRBV5-1 with TRBJ1-2; possible D gene TRBD1, 5 bases. Germline CDR1 and CDR2: SGHRS and YFSETQ. This CDR3 region has 16 residues. Deletions cut 4 bases from V and 7 bases from J, with 23 bases between. In nucleotides, the CDR3 is TGCGCCAGCAGCCCCCTCCTACAGGTGAATCGGGGTGGCTACACCTTC. Protein sequence: CASSPLLQVNRGGYTF.

This chain links TRBV5-6 with TRBJ1-1; D uncertain. CDR1 is SGHDT and CDR2 is YYEEEE in the germline V gene. V lost 1 base to trimming and J lost 0 bases, with 7 bases between them. This CDR3 has 14 residues. CDR3 coding DNA: TGTGCCAGCAGCTTGTATGGGTTGAACACTGAAGCTTTCTTT. Encoded protein: CASSLYGLNTEAFF.

This chain links TRBV6-1 with TRBJ2-4; the D call may be TRBD1 or TRBD2 (6 bases each). This CDR3 is 13 amino acids long. Trimming took off 7 bases at V and 7 bases at J, with 14 bases between the two ends. CDR1 MNHNS and CDR2 SASEGT come from the germline V gene. The CDR3 sequence: CASMASGANIQYF. CDR3 DNA: TGTGCCAGCATGGCCTCGGGGGCGAACATTCAGTACTTC.

This rearrangement joins TRBV27 to TRBJ2-7; 7 nucleotides align to TRBD1. Germline loops: CDR1 MNHEY, CDR2 SMNVEV (reference sequence). The CDR3 runs 15 residues. V lost 5 bases and J lost 2; bases outside the gene matches: 9. Written as DNA, the CDR3 is TGTGCCAGCAGTAGACAGGGACAGAACACCTACGAGCAGTACTTC. Translating gives CASSRQGQNTYEQYF.

Comment on this clone: A clone one base away is much larger, so this may be a read error. The sample carries other DNA sequences with the same CDR3. V and J are TRBV5-1 and TRBJ1-1; D might be TRBD1 (6 bases). The V gene's germline CDR1 is SGHRS and CDR2 YFSETQ. The CDR3 has 13 amino acids. Between the trimmed V and J ends, which lost 4 bases and 1 base, there was a span of 8 bases. Here the CDR3 DNA reads TGCGCCAGCAGCCAACAGGGGAACACTGAAGCTTTCTTT. Its translation is CASSQQGNTEAFF.

The rearrangement links TRBV28 to TRBJ1-5; TRBD1 matches at 9 bases. V lost 3 bases, J lost 3 bases, and 12 bases stayed unmatched. The CDR3 contains 18 residues. Germline CDR1 MDHEN, CDR2 SYDVKM. In nucleotides, the CDR3 is TGTGCCAGCAGTTTTCCGACAGGGGGAAGCTGGGACAATCAGCCCCAGCATTTT. Protein sequence: CASSFPTGGSWDNQPQHF. The variable domain in full, completed from reference TRBV28 and TRBJ1-5, reads DVKVTQSSRYLVKRTGEKVFLECVQDMDHENMFWYRQDPGLGLRLIYFSYDVKMKEKGDIPEGYSVSREKKERFSLILESASTNQTSMYLCASSFPTGGSWDNQPQHFGDGTRLSIL.

The DNA for the CDR3 is TGCGCCAGCAGCCAAGTGGGGGCTGGGGGAAACACCATATATTTT. Translated: CASSQVGAGGNTIYF. This chain connects TRBV4-3 to TRBJ1-3; tentative D call: TRBD1 (6 bases). V dropped 1 base and J dropped 4 bases, with 11 bases sitting between them. Germline V lookup: CDR1 LGHNA, CDR2 YSLEER. CDR3 size: 15 residues.

Turning to this clone: One junction end does not reproduce the germline sequence, and a read error may be involved. The gene calls are TRBV28 and TRBJ2-1; 7 bases are a match to TRBD2. The CDR3 runs to 14 residues. Per germline, CDR1 MDHEN and CDR2 SYDVKM. The CDR3 here is CASRETSSHNEQFF. CDR3 in DNA: TGTGCCAGCAGGGAGACTAGCTCCCACAATGAGCAGTTCTTC.

The J gene is TRBJ2-5, the V gene TRBV6-1, with 7 bases aligning to TRBD1. Germline-derived CDR1 and CDR2 are MNHNS and SASEGT. This CDR3 has 14 residues. After removal of 2 bases from V and 4 bases from J, the junction contained 4 bases not matched to a gene. DNA for the CDR3: TGTGCCAGCAGTGAACGGGCAGGGGGAGAGACCCAGTACTTC. Translated, it gives CASSERAGGETQYF.

The V gene is TRBV18, the J gene TRBJ2-7; TRBD1 is a possible D gene (7 bases). CDR1 is KGHSH and CDR2 is LQKENI in the germline V gene. The CDR3 covers 13 residues. The germline V and J ends were trimmed by 2 bases and 12 bases, with 17 bases remaining between them. The CDR3 loop is CASSPTTGERVYF. In DNA, the CDR3 is TGTGCCAGCTCACCAACTACAGGGGAGCGGGTGTACTTC.

CDR3 nucleotide sequence: TGTGCCAGCAGCCTCGGGACAGGCTTGACCAAAAACATTCAGTACTTC. This translates into CASSLGTGLTKNIQYF. The chain links TRBV7-9 to TRBJ2-4; TRBD1 matches at 8 bases. V shed 5 bases and J 2 bases; nucleotides not matched to a gene: 8. The CDR3 extends over 16 amino acids. Germline lookup yields CDR1 SEHNR and CDR2 FQNEAQ (reference sequence).

Of note for this clone: This may be a read error: a much more frequent sequence differs by one nucleotide. The same CDR3 is also encoded by other DNA sequences in this sample. This chain connects TRBV7-9 to TRBJ1-1; 7 bases fit TRBD1. Per germline, CDR1 SEHNR and CDR2 FQNEAQ (reference sequence). V gave up 5 bases and J gave up 1 base; unmatched junction bases: 1. This CDR3 spans 13 amino acids. The CDR3 region has the DNA TGTGCCAGCAGCAGGACAGGGAACACTGAAGCTTTCTTT. This encodes CASSRTGNTEAFF.

This chain connects TRBV11-1 to TRBJ2-3, with 12 bases that match TRBD2. The CDR3 is made up of 17 amino acids. Looked up from germline, CDR1 is SGHAT and CDR2 is FQDESV (reference sequence). J lost 4 bases, V lost 1 base, and 6 bases had no gene match. As DNA, the CDR3 is TGTGCCAGCAGCTTAGGGACTAGCGGGATTGGAGCAGATACGCAGTATTTT. It translates to CASSLGTSGIGADTQYF.

The chain carries TRBV6-5 and TRBJ2-7; maybe TRBD2 (5 bases). The CDR3 runs to 14 residues. The germline CDR1 and CDR2 sequences are MNHEY and SVGAGI. V lost 6 bases and J lost 1, with 13 bases in between. CDR3 residues: CASRRGLESYEQYF. The CDR3, as DNA: TGTGCCAGCAGGCGTGGACTCGAATCCTACGAGCAGTACTTC.

This clone was detected once. This sequence joins TRBV5-8 and TRBJ2-7; D is undetermined. The CDR3 is 12 residues long. With 2 bases removed from V and 6 bases from J, the gap between germline ends came to 9 bases. Germline V gene sequence: CDR1 SGHTS, CDR2 YDEGEE. The chain's CDR3 is CASSLHLGEQYF. CDR3 bases: TGTGCCAGCAGCTTACACCTGGGCGAGCAGTACTTC.

As DNA, the CDR3 is TGTGCCAGCAGCGTGGGACTAGCGGGAACAGATACGCAGTATTTT. Protein product: CASSVGLAGTDTQYF. The chain links TRBV7-9 to TRBJ2-3; 13 nucleotides agree with TRBD2. The CDR3 spans 15 residues. Unmatched junction bases numbered 2, after V lost 5 bases and J lost 3 bases. CDR1 is SEHNR and CDR2 is FQNEAQ in the germline V gene (reference sequence).

This clone appeared a single time. The chain joins TRBV18 to TRBJ2-1, with 8 bases that match TRBD2. CDR1 and CDR2 (germline): KGHSH, LQKENI. The trim removed 3 bases at V and 7 bases at J, leaving 5 bases unmatched. This CDR3 comprises 14 residues. CDR3: CASSPGLDRNEQFF. CDR3 nucleotides: TGTGCCAGCTCACCGGGACTAGATAGGAATGAGCAGTTCTTC.

The chain couples TRBV5-4 to TRBJ2-4; the D gene could be TRBD1 or TRBD2 (5 bases each). V lost 0 bases to trimming and J lost 3 bases, with 10 bases between them. The CDR3 has 15 residues. Germline lookup yields CDR1 SGHNT and CDR2 YYREEE (reference sequence). Here the CDR3 reads CASSLGGANKNIQYF. Written as DNA, the CDR3 is TGTGCCAGCAGCTTGGGAGGGGCCAACAAAAACATTCAGTACTTC.

The chain has TRBV28 and TRBJ2-7, with TRBD2 matching over 9 bases. The CDR3 runs to 15 residues. CDR1 is MDHEN, CDR2 SYDVKM, per germline. J lost 5 bases, V lost 6 bases, and 11 bases had no gene match. CDR3 amino acids: CASRELWTSVHEQYF. The DNA for the CDR3 is TGTGCCAGCAGGGAGCTTTGGACTAGCGTCCACGAGCAGTACTTC.

The gene calls are TRBV15 and TRBJ1-5; tentatively, D is TRBD1 (6 bases). V dropped 1 base and J dropped 0 bases, with 19 bases sitting between them. CDR1 and CDR2 (germline): LNHNV, YYDKDF (reference sequence). This CDR3 has 19 residues. The CDR3 nucleotides read TGTGCCACCAGCAGAGGCGCCAGGACAGTCACACTTAGCAATCAGCCCCAGCATTTT. Protein sequence: CATSRGARTVTLSNQPQHF.

CDR3 DNA: TGTGCCAGCAGCTTAAATAGCGGTTCCTACAATGAGCAGTTCTTC. Residues: CASSLNSGSYNEQFF. The chain joins TRBV5-4 to TRBJ2-1; a weak D match, TRBD2 (6 bases). V was trimmed by 2 bases and J by 1 base, leaving 10 bases between them. Looked up from germline, CDR1 is SGHNT and CDR2 is YYREEE (reference sequence). The CDR3 contains 15 residues.

The chain has TRBV27 and TRBJ2-1; D unclear. V was shortened by 3 bases and J by 0 bases, with 9 bases between the two germline ends. The CDR3 extends over 15 amino acids. Germline V lookup: CDR1 MNHEY, CDR2 SMNVEV (reference sequence). CDR3 sequence (DNA): TGTGCCAGCAGTTTCCGGTCGAGCTCCTACAATGAGCAGTTCTTC. It specifies CASSFRSSSYNEQFF.

The chain has TRBV5-5 and TRBJ2-5; perhaps TRBD1 as D (6 bases). Germline CDR1 and CDR2: SGHKS and YYEKEE (reference sequence). The CDR3 runs to 12 residues. With 0 bases removed from V and 14 bases from J, the gap between germline ends came to 14 bases. This chain's CDR3 is CASSLDRSQGYF. CDR3 nucleotides: TGTGCCAGCAGCTTGGATCGATCACAGGGTTACTTC.

This clone showed up just a few times. The chain is built from TRBV19 and TRBJ2-3; 9 bases line up with TRBD2. CDR3 length: 18 amino acids. The J segment lost 0 bases and the V segment lost 5 bases, leaving 12 bases of the junction unmatched. Germline CDR1 LNHDA, CDR2 SQIVND (reference sequence). The CDR3 bases are TGTGCCAGTAGTGGCAGGGCCCCTAGCGGGACTAGCACAGATACGCAGTATTTT. Its translation is CASSGRAPSGTSTDTQYF.